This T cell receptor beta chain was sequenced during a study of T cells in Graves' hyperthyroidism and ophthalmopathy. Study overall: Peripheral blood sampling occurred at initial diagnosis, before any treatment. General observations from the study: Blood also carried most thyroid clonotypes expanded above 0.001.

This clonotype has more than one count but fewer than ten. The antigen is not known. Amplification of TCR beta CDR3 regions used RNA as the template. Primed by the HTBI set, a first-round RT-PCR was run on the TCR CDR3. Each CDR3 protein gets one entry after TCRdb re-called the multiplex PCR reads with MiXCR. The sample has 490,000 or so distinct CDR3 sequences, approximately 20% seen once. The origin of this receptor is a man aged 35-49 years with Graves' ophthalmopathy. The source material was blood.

CDR3: CASSQDNRGAGGNEKLFF. The CDR3 nucleotides are TGTGCCAGCAGCCAAGATAATCGGGGGGCAGGAGGAAATGAAAAACTGTTTTTT. J is TRBJ1-4 and V is TRBV4-2, with a possible D match to TRBD1 (6 bases). The CDR3 covers 18 residues. V shed 0 bases and J shed 5 bases, with 19 bases lying between them. CDR1 and CDR2 from the germline V gene are LGHNA and YNFKEQ.